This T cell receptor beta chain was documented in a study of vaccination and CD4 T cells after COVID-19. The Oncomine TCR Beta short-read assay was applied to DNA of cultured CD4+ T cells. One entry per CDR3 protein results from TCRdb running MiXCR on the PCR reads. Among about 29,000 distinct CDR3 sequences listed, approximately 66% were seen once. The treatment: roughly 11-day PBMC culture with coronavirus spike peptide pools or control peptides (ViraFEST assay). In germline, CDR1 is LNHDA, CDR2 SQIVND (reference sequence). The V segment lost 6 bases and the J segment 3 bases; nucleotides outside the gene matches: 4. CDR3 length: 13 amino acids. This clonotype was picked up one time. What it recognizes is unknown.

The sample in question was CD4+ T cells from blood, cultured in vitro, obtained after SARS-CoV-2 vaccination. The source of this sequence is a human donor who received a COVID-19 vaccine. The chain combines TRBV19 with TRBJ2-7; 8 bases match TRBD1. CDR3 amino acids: CASSGQGFYEQYF. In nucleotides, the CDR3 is TGTGCCAGTAGCGGACAGGGTTTCTACGAGCAGTACTTC.